The 24 T cell receptor beta chains presented below share a single source sample, sequenced in a study of Graves' ophthalmopathy and Graves' hyperthyroidism. TCR beta CDR3 regions were amplified from RNA transcripts. Amplification began with first-round RT-PCR using HTBI primers, then second-round multiplex PCR was performed. TCRdb reprocessed the multiplex PCR reads via MiXCR and lists one record per CDR3 protein. The table includes 200,000 to 250,000 distinct CDR3 sequences, around 50% detected once. The specimen sequenced was peripheral blood. Receptor source: an adult man with Graves' ophthalmopathy.

The V and J genes are TRBV7-2 and TRBJ2-7; possible D gene TRBD2, 6 bases. This CDR3 has 14 amino acids. V was cut by 1 base and J by 7 bases, with 14 bases left in between. The germline V gene has CDR1 SGHTA and CDR2 FQGNSA. The CDR3 DNA reads TGTGCCAGCAGCTTAGGTAGGACTACGGGTGAGCAGTACTTC. The encoded protein is CASSLGRTTGEQYF.

This clonotype turned up a few times. The genes are TRBV20-1 and TRBJ2-5, with TRBD2 matching over 10 bases. J was trimmed by 4 bases and V by 6 bases; bases with no gene match: 8. This CDR3 spans 14 amino acids. CDR1 is DFQATT and CDR2 is SNEGSKA in the germline V gene (reference sequence). This CDR3 reads CSAPSGRDRETQYF. Here the CDR3 DNA reads TGCAGTGCCCCCAGCGGGAGGGACAGAGAGACCCAGTACTTC.

This clonotype was detected a few times. The chain has TRBV7-2 and TRBJ1-2; D ambiguous. The germline V gene has CDR1 SGHTA and CDR2 FQGNSA. The CDR3 spans 13 residues. V was cut by 2 bases and J by 6 bases, with 10 bases left in between. CDR3 in DNA: TGTGCCAGCAGCTTATCAACCTGGGATGGCTACACCTTC. Translation: CASSLSTWDGYTF.

Comment on this clonotype: A single base separates this from a much larger clone, so it may be a read error. The CDR3 DNA reads as TGTGCCATCAGTGTGGAGGGGAGTGTCGTCGAGCAGTACTTC. Encoded protein: CAISVEGSVVEQYF. The chain has TRBV10-3 and TRBJ2-7; TRBD2 might be the D (6 bases). Germline-derived CDR1 and CDR2 are ENHRY and SYGVKD. The CDR3 consists of 14 residues. V lost 4 bases and J 6 bases, leaving 16 bases between the germline ends.

This clonotype was seen a handful of times. The chain links TRBV20-1 to TRBJ1-2; tentative D call: TRBD1 (5 bases). Germline-derived CDR1 and CDR2 are DFQATT and SNEGSKA (reference sequence). Between the trimmed V and J ends, which lost 5 bases and 1 base, there was a span of 17 bases. This CDR3 contains 15 residues. CDR3 sequence reads: CSAVITGRDNYGYTF. In nucleotides, the CDR3 is TGCAGTGCTGTTATAACAGGACGGGATAACTATGGCTACACCTTC.

CDR3 sequence reads: CASSENEQYF. DNA for the CDR3: TGTGCCAGCAGTGAGAACGAGCAGTACTTC. V gene TRBV6-5 combines with J gene TRBJ2-7; D not certain. The CDR3 has 10 residues. V dropped 5 bases and J dropped 5 bases, with 4 bases sitting between them. The germline V gene has CDR1 MNHEY and CDR2 SVGAGI.

This clonotype was counted between two and nine times. The chain recombines TRBV7-2 with TRBJ2-7, with 9 positions matching TRBD1. Trimming removed 1 base from V and 3 bases from J; junction bases left unmatched: 4. This CDR3 is 15 amino acids long. Germline values: CDR1 SGHTA, CDR2 FQGNSA. Here the CDR3 DNA reads TGTGCCAGCAGCTTAGTAACGGGACAGGGCTACGAGCAGTACTTC. It codes for CASSLVTGQGYEQYF.

Ten or more counts support this clonotype. The rearrangement joins TRBV29-1 to TRBJ1-2, with D perhaps TRBD1 (5 bases). Germline V gives CDR1 SQVTM, CDR2 ANQGSEA. CDR3 size: 12 residues. V gave up 7 bases and J gave up 2 bases, with 11 bases separating them. CDR3 amino acids: CSAGGLNYGYTF. CDR3 nucleotide sequence: TGCAGCGCTGGGGGTCTCAACTATGGCTACACCTTC. The whole variable domain, remainder taken from reference TRBV29-1 and TRBJ1-2, is SAVISQKPSRDICQRGTSLTIQCQVDSQVTMMFWYRQQPGQSLTLIATANQGSEATYESGFVIDKFPISRPNLTFSTLTVSNMSPEDSSIYLCSAGGLNYGYTFGSGTRLTVV.

The chain uses TRBV7-2 and TRBJ2-7; 11 bases map to TRBD1. The CDR3 extends over 18 amino acids. V dropped 0 bases and J dropped 4; count of bases not matched to a gene: 11. Per germline, CDR1 SGHTA and CDR2 FQGNSA. The CDR3, as DNA: TGTGCCAGCAGCTTAGCCTCGGCCCGGGACAGGGGGTTTTACGAGCAGTACTTC. Protein sequence: CASSLASARDRGFYEQYF.

The chain links TRBV14 to TRBJ1-1; D remains ambiguous. V was cut by 1 base and J by 3 bases, with 6 bases left in between. Germline lookup yields CDR1 SGHDN and CDR2 FVKESK. CDR3 length: 13 residues. CDR3 in amino acids: CASSQGVDTEAFF. Written as DNA, the CDR3 is TGTGCCAGCAGCCAAGGAGTGGACACTGAAGCTTTCTTT. Full variable domain (outside the CDR3, taken from reference TRBV14 and TRBJ1-1): EAGVTQFPSHSVIEKGQTVTLRCDPISGHDNLYWYRRVMGKEIKFLLHFVKESKQDESGMPNNRFLAERTGGTYSTLKVQPAELEDSGVYFCASSQGVDTEAFFGQGTRLTVV.

Concerning this clonotype: The junction and the germline gene differ at one end; a read error may be behind it. The chain joins TRBV7-9 to TRBJ1-3; TRBD1 is a possible D gene (6 bases). This CDR3 spans 15 amino acids. CDR1 is SEHNR, CDR2 FQNEAQ, per germline (reference sequence). CDR3 protein: CASSQVGAPGNTIYF. CDR3 coding DNA: TGCGCCAGCAGCCAAGTGGGGGCGCCTGGAAACACCATATATTTT.

The chain carries TRBV20-1 and TRBJ2-7; 8 bases map to TRBD2. CDR3 length equals 14 residues. Unmatched junction bases numbered 14, after V lost 4 bases and J lost 9 bases. CDR1 and CDR2 from the germline V gene are DFQATT and SNEGSKA (reference sequence). The CDR3 nucleotides read TGCAGTGCTACTAGCGGGCGGGCGGGAGATACGCAGTACTTC. It yields the protein CSATSGRAGDTQYF.

The V gene is TRBV9, the J gene TRBJ2-2; 9 positions match TRBD1. CDR3 length: 16 amino acids. Per the germline V gene, CDR1 is SGDLS and CDR2 is YYNGEE. Trimming at V came to 3 bases and at J to 5 bases, leaving 8 bases not matched to a gene. Written as DNA, the CDR3 is TGTGCCAGCAGCGACCGGGACAGGGTCGGGACCGGGGAGCTGTTTTTT. It specifies CASSDRDRVGTGELFF.

On this clonotype itself: Being one base from a much bigger clone, this may be a read error. The V gene is TRBV24-1, the J gene TRBJ1-1, with D hard to call. Between the trimmed V and J ends, which lost 8 bases and 2 bases, there was a span of 11 bases. The CDR3 is made up of 13 amino acids. Per the germline V gene, CDR1 is KGHDR and CDR2 is SFDVKD. CDR3 sequence: CATTSGGNTEAFF. The CDR3 nucleotides read TGTGCCACCACAAGTGGTGGTAACACTGAAGCTTTCTTT.

The rearrangement uses TRBV28 and TRBJ2-5, with D possibly being TRBD2 (5 bases). Trimming stripped 7 bases from V and 3 bases from J, with 12 bases between. CDR3 length: 13 residues. Germline V gene data show CDR1 as MDHEN and CDR2 as SYDVKM. The CDR3 loop is CASTGSPKETQYF. DNA of the CDR3: TGTGCCAGCACGGGGAGCCCCAAAGAGACCCAGTACTTC.

This rearrangement joins TRBV12-3 or TRBV12-4 to TRBJ1-5; D is unresolved. The CDR3 sequence is 13 residues long. Trimming removed 7 bases from V and 9 bases from J, with 16 bases in between. The CDR3 DNA follows: TGTGCCAGCATTTGGCGGGGATGCTGGCCCCAGCATTTT. This sequence encodes CASIWRGCWPQHF.

Here the CDR3 reads CASSDPRLAGHYEQYF. The CDR3 region has the DNA TGTGCCAGCAGTGATCCCCGACTAGCGGGACACTACGAGCAGTACTTC. The chain carries TRBV25-1 and TRBJ2-7, with TRBD2 matching over 11 bases. In germline, CDR1 is MGHDK, CDR2 SYGVNS. This CDR3 contains 16 residues. V lost 3 bases to trimming and J lost 3 bases; unmatched junction nucleotides: 7.

This chain joins TRBV19 and TRBJ1-1; possibly TRBD1 for D (5 bases). The CDR3 loop spans 14 amino acids. CDR1 LNHDA and CDR2 SQIVND come from the germline V gene (reference sequence). V was trimmed by 3 bases and J by 4 bases, leaving 12 bases between them. The CDR3 region is CASSIQGGITEAFF. CDR3 DNA sequence: TGTGCCAGTAGTATTCAGGGAGGCATCACTGAAGCTTTCTTT.

This clonotype was seen a few times. The rearrangement uses TRBV5-1 and TRBJ2-7, with TRBD1 matching over 9 bases. V trimming: 4 bases; J trimming: 4 bases; junction bases outside the gene matches: 6. Germline assignment: CDR1 SGHRS and CDR2 YFSETQ. The CDR3 covers 14 residues. In DNA, the CDR3 is TGCGCCAGCAGCGTGGGGACAGGGCAATACGAGCAGTACTTC. Residues: CASSVGTGQYEQYF.

The V call is TRBV20-1, the J call TRBJ1-2; D is uncertain. V shed 6 bases and J shed 1 base, with 15 bases lying between them. This CDR3 region has 14 residues. Germline V gene sequence: CDR1 DFQATT, CDR2 SNEGSKA (reference sequence). The DNA for the CDR3 is TGCAGTGCCGCCCTCGGCCCCCTTAACTATGGCTACACCTTC. It is translated as CSAALGPLNYGYTF.

The V call is TRBV20-1, the J call TRBJ2-5, with TRBD2 matching 12 bases. The V and J ends lost 6 bases and 1 base, in that order; junction bases with no gene match: 12. The germline gives CDR1 DFQATT, CDR2 SNEGSKA (reference sequence). This CDR3 is built from 17 residues. The chain's CDR3 is CSAIGLAGTRVQETQYF. The CDR3 DNA is TGCAGTGCGATTGGACTAGCGGGGACCCGCGTCCAAGAGACCCAGTACTTC.

In its sample, this clonotype was seen many times. This chain connects TRBV7-2 to TRBJ1-1; D gene ambiguous. CDR3 length: 13 residues. Germline V CDR1 and CDR2: SGHTA, FQGNSA. Trimming left V 5 bases short and J 0 bases short, with 7 bases between. CDR3 amino acids: CASSLELNTEAFF. CDR3 coding DNA: TGTGCCAGCAGCCTGGAGTTGAACACTGAAGCTTTCTTT.

The CDR3 nucleotides are TGTGCCAGCAGCATCCCCCGACGGCTCCAAGAGACCCAGTACTTC. Translated: CASSIPRRLQETQYF. This chain links TRBV7-4 with TRBJ2-5; D is unclear. The CDR3 totals 15 residues. Trimming took 5 bases from V and 1 from J, leaving 14 bases between them. Germline loops: CDR1 SGHVT, CDR2 SQSDAQ.

The chain has TRBV7-9 and TRBJ2-2; 12 bases map to TRBD2. CDR3 length equals 17 residues. Germline V gene sequence: CDR1 SEHNR, CDR2 FQNEAQ (reference sequence). V lost 3 bases and J lost 7; bases outside the gene matches: 9. The CDR3 region is CASSLKTSGRGIGELFF. In nucleotides, the CDR3 is TGTGCCAGCAGCTTGAAGACTAGCGGGAGAGGGATCGGGGAGCTGTTTTTT.